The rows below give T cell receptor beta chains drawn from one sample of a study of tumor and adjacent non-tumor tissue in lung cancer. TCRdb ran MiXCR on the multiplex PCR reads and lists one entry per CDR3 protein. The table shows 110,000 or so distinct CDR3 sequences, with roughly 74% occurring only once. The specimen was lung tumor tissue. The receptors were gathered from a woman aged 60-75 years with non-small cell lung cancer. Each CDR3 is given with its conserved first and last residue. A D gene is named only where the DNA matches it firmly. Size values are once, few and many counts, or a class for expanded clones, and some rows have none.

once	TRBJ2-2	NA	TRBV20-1	TGCAGTGCTAGCACCACATGGCGGGACACCGGGGAGCTGTTTTTT	CSASTTWRDTGELFF
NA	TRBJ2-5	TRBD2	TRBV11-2	TGTGCCAGCAGCCCTGGACTAGCGGGGGTCCAAGAGACCCAGTACTTC	CASSPGLAGVQETQYF
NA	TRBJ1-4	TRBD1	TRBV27	TGTGCCAGCAGTATGGGACCGGGACAGCCCGATGAAAAACTGTTTTTT	CASSMGPGQPDEKLFF
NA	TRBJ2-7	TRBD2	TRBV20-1	TGCAGTGCTAGAGGGGCTATGACTAGCGGGATGAATGAGCAATACTTC	CSARGAMTSGMNEQYF
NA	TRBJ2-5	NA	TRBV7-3	TGTGCCAGCAGTTCTCATGGGGCCTCACCCCCCGTGTACTTC	CASSSHGASPPVYF
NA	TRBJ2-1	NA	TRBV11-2	TGTGCCAGGAGCAAAACCGGGACGGCCGGGAGCGAGAAGTTCTTC	CARSKTGTAGSEKFF
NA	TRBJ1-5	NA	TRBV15	TGTGCCACCAGCAGAGATTCTCAGTGTCGCCATCAACCCCAGCATTTT	CATSRDSQCRHQPQHF
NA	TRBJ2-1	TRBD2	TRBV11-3	TGTGACGGCAGCTTAGAGTTGACTAGCGGGAATCACAATGAGCAGTTCTTC	CDGSLELTSGNHNEQFF
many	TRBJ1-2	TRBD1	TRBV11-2	TGTGCCAGCAGCTTACTCCTCGGGACAGCCAACTATGGCTACACCTTC	CASSLLLGTANYGYTF
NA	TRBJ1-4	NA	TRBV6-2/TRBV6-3	TGTGCCAGCAGCCCCGAACAGGGAAATGATATACTGTTTTTT	CASSPEQGNDILFF
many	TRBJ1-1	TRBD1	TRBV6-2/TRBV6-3	TGTGCCAGCAGTTACTCGACCGGGACAGGGTCCCTTAAAGCTTTCTTT	CASSYSTGTGSLKAFF
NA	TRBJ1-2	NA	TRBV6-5	TGTGCAAGCAGTTACTCGAACAGAGTTAACTATGGCTACACCTTC	CASSYSNRVNYGYTF
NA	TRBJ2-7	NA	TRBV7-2	TGTGCCAGCAGCTTACGTTACTACGAGCAGTACTTC	CASSLRYYEQYF
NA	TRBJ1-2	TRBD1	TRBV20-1	TGCAGTGCTGAATTACAGGGGGTAGGTGGCCACACCTTC	CSAELQGVGGHTF
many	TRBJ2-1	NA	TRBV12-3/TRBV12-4	TGTGCCAGCAGTTTGCGGCACAGAGGCAATGAGCAGTTCTTC	CASSLRHRGNEQFF
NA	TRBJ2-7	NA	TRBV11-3	TGTGCCGGCAGCCCCGTGGGGGGCGGGTCCTACGAGCAGTACTTC	CAGSPVGGGSYEQYF
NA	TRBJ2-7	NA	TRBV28	TGTGCCAGCAGTTTGAGCTTGGCCTACGAGCAGTACTTC	CASSLSLAYEQYF
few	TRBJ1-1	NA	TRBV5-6	TGTGCCAGCAGCTTGGTTCCAAGGGGGGGCACTGAAGCTTTCTTT	CASSLVPRGGTEAFF
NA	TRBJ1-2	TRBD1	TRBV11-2	TGTGTCAGCAGCATGGACAGGGGCTACTATGTCTACACCTTC	CVSSMDRGYYVYTF
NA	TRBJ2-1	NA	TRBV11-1	TGTGCCAGCAACTTAGTGACAGTGCGTGAGCAGTTCTTC	CASNLVTVREQFF
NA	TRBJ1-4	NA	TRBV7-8	TGTGCCAGCAGGTCGCTGGGGCTAACAACTAATGAAAAACTGTTTTTT	CASRSLGLTTNEKLFF
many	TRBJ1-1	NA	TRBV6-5	TGTGCCAGCAGTTACCCCGACGCCGCTGAAGCTTTCTTT	CASSYPDAAEAFF
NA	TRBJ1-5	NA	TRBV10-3	TGTGCCATCAGTGTTGAGGTAAACAGCAATCAGCCCCAGCATTTT	CAISVEVNSNQPQHF
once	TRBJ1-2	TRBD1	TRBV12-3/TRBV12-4	TGTGCCAGCTGTCGACAGGGGACCACTGCTAACTATGGCTACACCTTC	CASCRQGTTANYGYTF
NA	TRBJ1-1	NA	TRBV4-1	TGCGTCAGCAGCCACCCGTTAGGAAGGGCCGTAACTGAAGCTTTCTTT	CVSSHPLGRAVTEAFF
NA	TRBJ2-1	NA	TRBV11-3	TGTGCCATCGGCTTAGGCCCACTGGCACTATCCTACAATGAGCAGTTCTTC	CAIGLGPLALSYNEQFF
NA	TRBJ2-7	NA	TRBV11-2	TGTGCCAGCTGCCGGGAAAGGGGAACCTACGAGCAGTACTTC	CASCRERGTYEQYF
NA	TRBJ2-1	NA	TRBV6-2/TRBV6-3	TGTGCCAGCAGTTACTCGAGGACTGGCGGGAAGTCAGGGTGGGTCTTC	CASSYSRTGGKSGWVF
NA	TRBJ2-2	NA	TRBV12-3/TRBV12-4	TGTGCCAGCAAGGGCGTGAGGCCAAACACCGGGGAGCTGTTTTTT	CASKGVRPNTGELFF
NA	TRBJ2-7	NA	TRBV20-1	TGCAGTGCTAAAGTTTGGGAAGTAGGGGGCTACGAGCAGTACTTC	CSAKVWEVGGYEQYF
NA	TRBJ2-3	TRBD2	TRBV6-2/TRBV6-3	TGTGCCAGCAGTTACCCTCCAATAGCGGGGTGTTCCACAGATACGCAGTATTTT	CASSYPPIAGCSTDTQYF
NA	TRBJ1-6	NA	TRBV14	TGTGCCAGTAGCCTTATGAGGAACGAATCACCCCTCCACTTT	CASSLMRNESPLHF
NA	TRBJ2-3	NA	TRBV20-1	TGCAGTGTTCTTATCGCGGACCCAAGAAAATTAAGGGATACGCAGTATTTT	CSVLIADPRKLRDTQYF
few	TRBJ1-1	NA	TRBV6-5	TGTGCCAGCAGTTACGTTTTCGGGGAAGGAATCACTGAAGCTTTCTTT	CASSYVFGEGITEAFF
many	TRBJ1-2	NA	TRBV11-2	TGTGCCAGCAGTCCCGGGGGGAACTTTAACTATGGCTACACCTTC	CASSPGGNFNYGYTF
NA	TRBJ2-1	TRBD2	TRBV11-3	TGTGCCAGCATCTTAGAGTTGACTAGCGGGAGCCACAATGTGCAGCCCTTC	CASILELTSGSHNVQPF
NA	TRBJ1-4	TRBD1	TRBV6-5	TGTGCCAGCAGTTCTGGTGGGACAGCGGAAAAACTGTTTTTT	CASSSGGTAEKLFF
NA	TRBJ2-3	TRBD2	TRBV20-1	TGCAGTGCTAGATCCGGCGGGGGGGCCTCAGATACGCGGTATTTT	CSARSGGGASDTRYF
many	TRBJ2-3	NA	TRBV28	TGTGCCAGCAGGCCTTCACGTAAGGGGCTAGATACGCAGTATTTT	CASRPSRKGLDTQYF
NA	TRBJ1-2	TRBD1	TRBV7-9	TGTGCCAGCAGCTTAGGAGCTAAGGGGGCCTACACCTTC	CASSLGAKGAYTF
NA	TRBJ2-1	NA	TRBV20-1	TGCTGTGCTAGAGATGACCACCGCTCCTATAATCAGCAGTTCTTC	CCARDDHRSYNQQFF
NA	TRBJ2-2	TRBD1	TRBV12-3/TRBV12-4	TGTGCCAGCAGGGGCAGGGGGCCAAACACAGGGGAGCTGTTTTTT	CASRGRGPNTGELFF
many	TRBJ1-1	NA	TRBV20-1	TGCAGTGCTAGAGGGGGGGCCTGGACTGAAGCTTTCTTT	CSARGGAWTEAFF
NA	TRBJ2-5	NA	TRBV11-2	TGTGCCAGCAGCTTGAACAGGCACCAAGAGACCCACTACTTC	CASSLNRHQETHYF
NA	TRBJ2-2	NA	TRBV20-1	TGCAGTGCTAGTGGACAGACCTGGGAGCTTTTTTTT	CSASGQTWELFF
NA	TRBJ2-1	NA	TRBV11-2	TGTGCCACCAGCCTAAGTACAGGGAAGGGCGAGCAGTTCTTC	CATSLSTGKGEQFF
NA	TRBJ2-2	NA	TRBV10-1	TGCGCCAACGCTAGAATTGCCGGGGAGCTGTTGTTT	CANARIAGELLF
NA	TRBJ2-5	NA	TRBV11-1	TGTGCCAGCAGGGGACATGGAAGAGAGACCCAGTATTTC	CASRGHGRETQYF
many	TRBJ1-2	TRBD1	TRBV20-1	TGCAGTGCCGTTCCGGGACAGGGGTCTGGCTACACCTTC	CSAVPGQGSGYTF
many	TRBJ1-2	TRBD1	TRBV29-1	TGCAGCGGAGGGGGCGCCGGCTATGGCTACACCTTC	CSGGGAGYGYTF